These 29 T cell receptor beta chains were sequenced from one sample in a study of shared clonotypes between healthy human individuals. The data were produced by immunoSEQ multiplex PCR, yet TCRdb's version contains in-frame clones alone and is incomplete. The profile covers around 700,000 clones, with 55% to 75% appearing a single time and about 2% taken by the ten largest. The sample taken for sequencing was memory CD4+ T cells sorted from blood. Documented subset: CD45RA-negative fraction. These receptor sequences come from a woman in her thirties in good health.

A note on this clone: A much larger clone differs by one base, so this may be a read error. The same CDR3 can be traced to other DNA sequences in this sample. This sequence joins TRBV5-1 and TRBJ2-1, with D possibly being TRBD2 (6 bases). V was trimmed by 0 bases and J by 3 bases, leaving 7 bases between them. Germline CDR1 SGHRS, CDR2 YFSETQ. The CDR3 is 14 residues long. CDR3 DNA sequence: TGCGCCAGCAGCTTGGAGGGAGGCTACAATGAGCAGTTCTTC. Translating gives CASSLEGGYNEQFF.

The V and J genes are TRBV7-9 and TRBJ2-3; TRBD1 matches 7 bases. CDR3 length equals 15 residues. J lost 3 bases, V lost 2 bases, and 5 bases had no gene match. Germline-derived CDR1 and CDR2 are SEHNR and FQNEAQ (reference sequence). The CDR3 DNA reads TGTGCCAGCAGCTTACCTGACAGGGCTACAGATACGCAGTATTTT. The encoded protein is CASSLPDRATDTQYF.

This clone came up a few times. The V call is TRBV7-2, the J call TRBJ2-2, with TRBD1 as a possible D gene (6 bases). The CDR3 runs 14 residues. V lost 0 bases and J lost 5, with 7 bases in between. From germline, CDR1 is SGHTA and CDR2 FQGNSA. Here the CDR3 reads CASSLARGTGELFF. The DNA for the CDR3 is TGTGCCAGCAGCTTAGCGAGGGGGACCGGGGAGCTGTTTTTT.

The chain couples TRBV7-8 to TRBJ2-7; TRBD2 matches at 10 bases. The CDR3 has 16 amino acids. J gave up 5 bases and V 1 base, and 8 bases lay outside the gene matches. The germline V gene encodes CDR1 SGHVS and CDR2 FQNEAQ. CDR3 amino acids: CASSLVLAGSAHEQYF. CDR3 bases: TGTGCCAGCAGCTTAGTACTAGCGGGGTCGGCCCACGAGCAGTACTTC.

As concerns this clone: Other DNA sequences in this sample translate to the same CDR3. The CDR3 sequence: CASSSRDYGYTF. CDR3 in DNA: TGTGCCAGCAGTTCTCGGGACTATGGCTACACCTTC. This chain connects TRBV28 to TRBJ1-2, with D unresolved. Germline V lookup: CDR1 MDHEN, CDR2 SYDVKM. This CDR3 has 12 residues. The V end was cut by 4 bases, the J end by 3 bases, with 6 bases between.

Worth noting for this clone: This sample also contains other DNA sequences that code for the same CDR3. The rearrangement links TRBV28 to TRBJ2-1, with 11 bases that match TRBD2. V lost 5 bases to trimming and J lost 2 bases; unmatched junction nucleotides: 5. Germline V lookup: CDR1 MDHEN, CDR2 SYDVKM. CDR3 length: 16 amino acids. CDR3 amino acids: CASSPALAGAYNEQFF. CDR3 DNA: TGTGCCAGCAGTCCAGCACTAGCGGGAGCCTACAATGAGCAGTTCTTC.

This sequence joins TRBV6-1 and TRBJ2-7; possibly TRBD1 or TRBD2 for D (5 bases each). From germline, CDR1 is MNHNS and CDR2 SASEGT. V lost 0 bases to trimming and J lost 7 bases, with 16 bases between them. CDR3 length: 15 amino acids. The CDR3 DNA follows: TGTGCCAGCAGTGAAGCCCCGGGACGGCCCAAGGAGCAGTACTTC. Translation gives CASSEAPGRPKEQYF.

This sequence joins TRBV28 and TRBJ2-2, with a possible D match to TRBD2 (6 bases). V was pared by 5 bases and J by 2 bases, with 12 bases between. The CDR3 spans 15 residues. Germline V gives CDR1 MDHEN, CDR2 SYDVKM. DNA of the CDR3: TGTGCCAGCAGTACCGGGACTCACAACACCGGGGAGCTGTTTTTT. Its protein is CASSTGTHNTGELFF.

The chain employs TRBV28 and TRBJ2-3; unclear D gene. Trimming cost V 6 bases and J 1 base, with 14 bases left between them. The CDR3 has 15 residues. The germline V gene encodes CDR1 MDHEN and CDR2 SYDVKM. The CDR3 sequence: CASSRNRAGTDTQYF. The DNA for the CDR3 is TGTGCCAGCAGCAGAAACCGGGCCGGCACAGATACGCAGTATTTT.

This clone appeared a single time. In the same sample, other DNA sequences code for this CDR3. CDR3 amino acids: CASSLGPGNTIYF. In nucleotides, the CDR3 is TGCGCCAGCAGCTTGGGACCTGGAAACACCATATATTTT. This sequence joins TRBV5-1 and TRBJ1-3; D is ambiguous. V was shortened by 0 bases and J by 2 bases, with 3 bases between the two germline ends. This CDR3 is 13 amino acids long. Per the germline V gene, CDR1 is SGHRS and CDR2 is YFSETQ. Using reference TRBV5-1 and TRBJ1-3 for the parts outside the CDR3, the full variable domain is KAGVTQTPRYLIKTRGQQVTLSCSPISGHRSVSWYQQTPGQGLQFLFEYFSETQRNKGNFPGRFSGRQFSNSRSEMNVSTLELGDSALYLCASSLGPGNTIYFGEGSWLTVV.

This clone qualifies as medium-sized (0.01 to 0.1%). The rearrangement uses TRBV19 and TRBJ1-2; 7 nucleotides agree with TRBD1. Germline V gene data show CDR1 as LNHDA and CDR2 as SQIVND (reference sequence). Trimming at V came to 5 bases and at J to 3 bases, leaving 3 bases not matched to a gene. There are 13 residues in the CDR3. This CDR3 is CASSVGQDYGYTF. For the CDR3, the DNA is TGTGCCAGTAGTGTCGGACAGGACTATGGCTACACCTTC.

This clone was seen just once. V and J are TRBV15 and TRBJ1-1; 10 bases line up with TRBD1. The CDR3 extends over 15 amino acids. V was pared by 0 bases and J by 7 bases, with 5 bases of the junction left unmatched. The germline V gene has CDR1 LNHNV and CDR2 YYDKDF (reference sequence). The CDR3 loop is CATSRDPGQGNEAFF. The CDR3 DNA sequence: TGTGCCACCAGCAGAGATCCGGGACAGGGGAATGAAGCTTTCTTT.

This clone was counted only a few times. The chain joins TRBV19 to TRBJ2-7; the match to TRBD2 covers 7 bases. V shed 5 bases, J shed 6 bases, and the junction held 7 bases outside the gene matches. This CDR3 spans 13 amino acids. CDR1 and CDR2 (germline): LNHDA, SQIVND (reference sequence). The CDR3 nucleotides read TGTGCCAGTAGTCCCGGCGGGAGCTCCGAGCAGTACTTC. It specifies CASSPGGSSEQYF.

This clone was recorded at least ten times. V usage is TRBV11-1 and J usage is TRBJ2-6, with TRBD1 matching over 9 bases. CDR1 and CDR2 from the germline V gene are SGHAT and FQDESV (reference sequence). The CDR3 length is 17 residues. With V trimmed by 5 bases and J by 4 bases, 9 bases remained unmatched. The CDR3 spells CASSGVGQGNGANVLTF. Here the CDR3 DNA reads TGTGCCAGCAGCGGGGTAGGACAGGGGAACGGGGCCAACGTCCTGACTTTC.

The chain couples TRBV7-2 to TRBJ2-7; D gene unclear. The V gene lost 1 base and the J gene lost 4 bases, with 14 bases spanning the gap. Germline V gives CDR1 SGHTA, CDR2 FQGNSA. The CDR3 extends over 15 amino acids. The CDR3 DNA follows: TGTGCCAGCAGCTTAGGGCCCGCTGCCTCGTACGAGCAGTACTTC. Translated: CASSLGPAASYEQYF.

This rearrangement joins TRBV2 to TRBJ2-5; possibly TRBD1 for D (5 bases). Per germline, CDR1 SNHLY and CDR2 FYNNEI. The CDR3 sequence is 15 residues long. Trimming removed 5 bases at V and 2 bases at J, with 15 bases between. The CDR3 coding sequence is TGTGCCAGCAGTTTTGGGGATCGGACACAAGAGACCCAGTACTTC. It translates to CASSFGDRTQETQYF.

This clone was detected a few times. The V call is TRBV10-3, the J call TRBJ2-7; 10 bases line up with TRBD2. CDR3 size: 15 residues. J was trimmed by 5 bases and V by 7 bases; bases with no gene match: 11. Germline values: CDR1 ENHRY, CDR2 SYGVKD. The CDR3 bases are TGTGCCATCACGGTCCAGCGGGAGGGCCGGGACGAGCAGTACTTC. Translation gives CAITVQREGRDEQYF.

Details on this clone: Additional DNA sequences in this sample encode the identical CDR3. The chain couples TRBV19 to TRBJ1-4; weak D call: TRBD1 (5 bases). The V end was cut by 3 bases, the J end by 3 bases, with 8 bases between. This CDR3 is built from 14 residues. Germline V gives CDR1 LNHDA, CDR2 SQIVND (reference sequence). The CDR3 DNA follows: TGTGCCAGTAGTATTTGGGGCCCTAATGAAAAACTGTTTTTT. Translating gives CASSIWGPNEKLFF.

The chain recombines TRBV18 with TRBJ2-7; 8 positions match TRBD2. V shed 3 bases and J 4 bases; nucleotides not matched to a gene: 5. The germline V gene encodes CDR1 KGHSH and CDR2 LQKENI. The CDR3 is made up of 14 amino acids. This CDR3 reads CASSPDSGIYEQYF. CDR3 nucleotides: TGTGCCAGCTCACCGGATAGCGGGATATACGAGCAGTACTTC. Filled out from reference TRBV18 and TRBJ2-7, the complete variable domain reads NAGVMQNPRHLVRRRGQEARLRCSPMKGHSHVYWYRQLPEEGLKFMVYLQKENIIDESGMPKERFSAEFPKEGPSILRIQQVVRGDSAAYFCASSPDSGIYEQYFGPGTRLTVT.

This chain uses TRBV19 with TRBJ2-1, with 8 bases lining up with TRBD2. V was clipped by 3 bases and J by 2 bases; unmatched bases: 6. The CDR3 length is 16 residues. The V gene's germline CDR1 is LNHDA and CDR2 SQIVND (reference sequence). This chain's CDR3 is CASSIYRAGAYNEQFF. In nucleotides, the CDR3 is TGTGCCAGTAGTATCTACCGAGCGGGGGCCTACAATGAGCAGTTCTTC.

The chain is built from TRBV5-8 and TRBJ1-2; weak D call: TRBD1 (5 bases). This CDR3 region has 15 residues. Per germline, CDR1 SGHTS and CDR2 YDEGEE. V was pared by 4 bases and J by 2 bases, with 15 bases between. CDR3 in DNA: TGTGCCAGCAGCCTGCGGAAGACAGCGAACTATGGCTACACCTTC. It translates to CASSLRKTANYGYTF.

The chain employs TRBV9 and TRBJ2-1; no clear D gene. Trimming cost V 4 bases and J 2 bases, with 7 bases left between them. CDR1 is SGDLS, CDR2 YYNGEE, per germline. There are 13 residues in the CDR3. CDR3 loop: CASSPTTYNEQFF. CDR3 coding DNA: TGTGCCAGCAGCCCAACGACCTACAATGAGCAGTTCTTC.

J is TRBJ1-5 and V is TRBV9; D ambiguous. Germline V gene lookup returns CDR1 SGDLS and CDR2 YYNGEE. The V end lost 0 bases, the J end lost 4 bases, and 8 bases lay between the germline ends. The CDR3 runs 14 residues. CDR3 sequence reads: CASSVGTANQPQHF. The CDR3 coding sequence is TGTGCCAGCAGCGTAGGGACCGCTAATCAGCCCCAGCATTTT.

The rearrangement links TRBV18 to TRBJ1-1; 7 bases align to TRBD1. CDR3 size: 15 residues. Germline values: CDR1 KGHSH, CDR2 LQKENI. After removal of 2 bases from V and 1 base from J, the junction contained 4 bases not matched to a gene. CDR3 sequence reads: CASSPGTDENTEAFF. The CDR3 nucleotides read TGTGCCAGCTCACCAGGGACAGACGAGAACACTGAAGCTTTCTTT.

There are a few counts of this clone. Different DNA sequences within this sample yield the same CDR3. V usage is TRBV18 and J usage is TRBJ1-1; D unresolved. V was trimmed by 2 bases and J by 0 bases, leaving 4 bases between them. This CDR3 is 13 amino acids long. The germline V gene encodes CDR1 KGHSH and CDR2 LQKENI. The CDR3 DNA reads TGTGCCAGCTCACCAGGGATGAACACTGAAGCTTTCTTT. Protein sequence: CASSPGMNTEAFF.

The V call is TRBV11-1, the J call TRBJ2-7; D gene ambiguous. V was pared by 4 bases and J by 0 bases, with 4 bases between. This CDR3 is 12 amino acids long. Looked up from germline, CDR1 is SGHAT and CDR2 is FQDESV (reference sequence). CDR3 DNA: TGTGCCAGCAGCTACAGCTCCTACGAGCAGTACTTC. This codes for CASSYSSYEQYF.

The rearrangement links TRBV5-4 to TRBJ1-4, with D uncertain. Germline V CDR1 and CDR2: SGHNT, YYREEE (reference sequence). The CDR3 is 15 amino acids. The V and J ends lost 3 bases and 2 bases respectively, with 11 bases between them. The chain's CDR3 is CASSSKERTNEKLFF. The DNA of the CDR3 is TGTGCCAGCAGCTCAAAAGAGAGGACTAATGAAAAACTGTTTTTT.

The chain couples TRBV5-1 to TRBJ2-1, with no clear D. From germline, CDR1 is SGHRS and CDR2 YFSETQ. The CDR3 has 14 amino acids. Trimming shortened V by 0 bases and J by 7 bases, and 11 bases separated the two germline ends. CDR3 residues: CASSLVGQQNEQFF. The CDR3 DNA follows: TGCGCCAGCAGCTTGGTTGGTCAGCAGAATGAGCAGTTCTTC. Full variable domain (rest looked up from reference TRBV5-1 and TRBJ2-1): KAGVTQTPRYLIKTRGQQVTLSCSPISGHRSVSWYQQTPGQGLQFLFEYFSETQRNKGNFPGRFSGRQFSNSRSEMNVSTLELGDSALYLCASSLVGQQNEQFFGPGTRLTVL.

The CDR3, as DNA: TGTGCCACCAGCACCGGACAGAGCACTAATGAAAAACTGTTTTTT. Its protein product is CATSTGQSTNEKLFF. The chain employs TRBV15 and TRBJ1-4; tentative D call: TRBD1 (6 bases). The V and J ends lost 4 bases and 2 bases respectively, with 11 bases between them. CDR1 and CDR2 from the germline V gene are LNHNV and YYDKDF (reference sequence). CDR3 length: 15 amino acids.